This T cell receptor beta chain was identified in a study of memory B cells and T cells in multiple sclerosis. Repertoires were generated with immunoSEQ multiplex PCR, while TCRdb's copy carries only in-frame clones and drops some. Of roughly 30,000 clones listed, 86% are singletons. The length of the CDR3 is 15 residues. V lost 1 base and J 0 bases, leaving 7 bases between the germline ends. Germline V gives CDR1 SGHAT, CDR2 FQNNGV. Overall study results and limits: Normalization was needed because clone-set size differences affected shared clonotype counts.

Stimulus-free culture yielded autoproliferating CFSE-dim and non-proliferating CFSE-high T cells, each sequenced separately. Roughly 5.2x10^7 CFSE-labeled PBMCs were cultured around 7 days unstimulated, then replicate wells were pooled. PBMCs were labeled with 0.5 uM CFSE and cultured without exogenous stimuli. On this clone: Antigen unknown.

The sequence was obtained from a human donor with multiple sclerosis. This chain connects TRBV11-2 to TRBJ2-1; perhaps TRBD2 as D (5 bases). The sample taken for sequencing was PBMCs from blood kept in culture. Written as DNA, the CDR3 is TGTGCCAGCAGCTTAGCGGGAAGCTCCTACAATGAGCAGTTCTTC. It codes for CASSLAGSSYNEQFF.